These 6 T cell receptor beta chains were all obtained from the same sample, sequenced in a study of low-dose radiotherapy and immunotherapy resistance in tumors. Time point of the sample: before trial treatment. TRAV and TRBV primers primed cDNA for both TCRalpha and TCRbeta. It was with a constant-region primer and a V-primer adapter that TCRs were amplified over around 19 PCR cycles. TCRdb re-analysed the reads in MiXCR, keeping a single row per CDR3 protein. The sample lists tens of thousands of distinct CDR3 sequences, about 20% occurring once. The material sequenced was PBMCs, taken before treatment. These receptors all come from a male donor with prostate cancer.

A few counts support this clonotype. CDR3 protein: CAWSLQTGTSKTQYF. The DNA for the CDR3 is TGTGCCTGGAGCCTCCAGACAGGGACCTCCAAGACCCAGTACTTC. The chain uses TRBV30 and TRBJ2-5; 7 bases agree with TRBD1. This CDR3 region has 15 residues. After removal of 3 bases from V and 6 bases from J, the junction contained 13 bases not matched to a gene. Germline loops: CDR1 GTSNPN, CDR2 SVGIG (reference sequence).

This clonotype was observed at least ten times. The J gene is TRBJ2-5, the V gene TRBV12-3 or TRBV12-4; tentatively, D is TRBD1 or TRBD2 (5 bases each). Trimming took 3 bases from V and 5 from J, leaving 13 bases between them. The length of the CDR3 is 14 residues. The CDR3 sequence is CASSLSGPRETQYF. The CDR3 nucleotides are TGTGCCAGCAGTTTGTCGGGGCCTAGGGAGACCCAGTACTTC.

There are many counts of this clonotype. The rearrangement uses TRBV3-1 and TRBJ2-4; 8 bases map to TRBD2. Germline CDR1 is LGHDT and CDR2 is YNNKEL (reference sequence). The CDR3 sequence is 14 residues long. Trimming took 1 base from V and 7 from J; bases not matched to a gene: 3. The chain's CDR3 is CASSQVTSGNIQYF. CDR3 bases: TGTGCCAGCAGCCAAGTCACTAGCGGCAACATTCAGTACTTC.

Concerning this clonotype: A read error is the likely source, as a far larger clone sits one nucleotide away. V usage is TRBV6-8 and J usage is TRBJ2-2; 9 nucleotides align to TRBD1. The CDR3 sequence is 16 residues long. V lost 6 bases, J lost 9 bases, and 14 bases stayed unmatched. The germline CDR1 and CDR2 sequences are MNHGY and SAAAGT. Here the CDR3 reads CASSERRGQGSRELFF. CDR3 DNA: TGTGCCAGCAGCGAAAGGCGGGGACAGGGCTCCAGGGAGCTGTTTTTT.

The chain is built from TRBV5-1 and TRBJ1-6, with TRBD1 matching 7 bases. The V segment lost 0 bases and the J segment 9 bases; nucleotides outside the gene matches: 9. Germline lookup yields CDR1 SGHRS and CDR2 YFSETQ. CDR3 length: 16 amino acids. This chain's CDR3 is CASSLGGRGTGSPLHF. The DNA of the CDR3 is TGCGCCAGCAGCTTGGGTGGCAGGGGGACGGGTTCACCCCTCCACTTT.

This clonotype was seen at least ten times. The CDR3 is CASSLKQGSIQETQYF. The CDR3 nucleotides are TGTGCCAGCAGTTTGAAGCAGGGCAGTATCCAAGAGACCCAGTACTTC. The chain combines TRBV28 with TRBJ2-5; possible D gene TRBD1, 5 bases. Trimming shortened V by 3 bases and J by 1 base, and 15 bases separated the two germline ends. Germline CDR1 reads MDHEN; CDR2 reads SYDVKM. The CDR3 consists of 16 residues.